The clone carrying this TCR beta chain was observed at least ten times. Its target is not known. V dropped 2 bases and J dropped 8 bases, with 12 bases sitting between them. Germline values: CDR1 SGHAT, CDR2 FQNNGV. CDR3 size: 14 residues. This entry belongs to a study of regulatory T cells in long-lasting Graves disease. TCR beta libraries were built with iRepertoire HTBI primers and Arm-PCR of CDR3 regions. MiXCR, applied by TCRdb to the multiplex PCR reads, yields one record per CDR3 protein. Of approximately 230,000 distinct CDR3 sequences in the sample, around 20% were seen once. Whole-study findings and limits: Compared with new cases, persistent Graves' patients showed reduced TCR diversity.

This sample's time point: newly diagnosed GD, antithyroid drugs for less than 3 months. Generation of the TCR library employed RNA extracted from PBMCs. The receptor was isolated from a female donor with Graves disease. This chain uses TRBV11-2 with TRBJ1-4; D possibly corresponds to TRBD1 (5 bases). Sequenced material: peripheral blood mononuclear cells (PBMCs), taken at new diagnosis, from a patient treated with antithyroid drugs. CDR3 in DNA: TGTGCCAGCAGCTTACAGGGTTCGGTGGAAAAACTGTTTTTT. It specifies CASSLQGSVEKLFF.